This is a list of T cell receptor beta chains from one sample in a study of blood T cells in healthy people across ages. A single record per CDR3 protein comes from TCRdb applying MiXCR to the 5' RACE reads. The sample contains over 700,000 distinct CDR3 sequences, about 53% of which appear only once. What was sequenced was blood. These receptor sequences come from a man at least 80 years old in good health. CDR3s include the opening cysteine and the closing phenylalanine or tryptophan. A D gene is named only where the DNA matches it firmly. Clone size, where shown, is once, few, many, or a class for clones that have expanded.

CASSVTGSGDQPQHF	TGTGCCAGCAGCGTAACAGGGTCAGGGGATCAGCCCCAGCATTTT	.	.	TRBV12-3/TRBV12-4	TRBJ1-5
CASSQTGTDTQYF	TGTGCCAGCAGTCAGACGGGCACAGATACGCAGTATTTT	.	.	TRBV6-5	TRBJ2-3
CASRRTGQRSTDTQYF	TGTGCCAGCAGGCGCACGGGGCAGAGGAGCACAGATACGCAGTATTTT	few	.	TRBV6-1	TRBJ2-3
CASSLGGSTGTNTQYF	TGTGCCAGCAGTTTAGGGGGGTCGACAGGGACGAATACGCAGTATTTT	.	.	TRBV27	TRBJ2-3
CASSPSGHLSSGANVLTF	TGTGCCAGCTCACCCTCAGGGCACCTTAGCTCTGGGGCCAACGTCCTGACTTTC	.	.	TRBV18	TRBJ2-6
CSARDRLAGGVYTQYF	TGCAGTGCTAGAGACCGGCTAGCGGGAGGCGTGTATACGCAGTATTTT	few	TRBD2	TRBV20-1	TRBJ2-3
CASRPGTGNRNQPQHF	TGTGCCAGTCGTCCCGGGACAGGGAATCGCAATCAGCCCCAGCATTTT	few	TRBD1	TRBV19	TRBJ1-5
CASSTTAGEQYF	TGTGCCAGCAGCACCACGGCGGGGGAGCAGTACTTC	.	.	TRBV3-1	TRBJ2-7
CASSQAPWGRRSNEQFF	TGCGCCAGCAGCCAAGCCCCGTGGGGCAGGAGATCGAATGAGCAGTTCTTC	.	.	TRBV4-1	TRBJ2-1
CASSPARDIQYF	TGTGCCAGCAGTCCCGCCCGGGACATTCAGTACTTC	many	.	TRBV27	TRBJ2-4
CASSHSGRDYNEQFF	TGTGCCAGCAGCCATAGCGGGAGGGATTACAATGAGCAGTTCTTC	few	TRBD2	TRBV6-5	TRBJ2-1
CASSPRAGARYAYF	TGTGCCAGCAGCCCCAGGGCGGGAGCGAGATACGCGTATTTT	.	TRBD2	TRBV7-2	TRBJ2-3
CASSLADRDWGTQYF	TGTGCCAGCAGCTTGGCGGACAGGGATTGGGGGACCCAGTACTTC	.	TRBD1	TRBV5-6	TRBJ2-5
CASSPGTANGYTF	TGTGCCAGCAGCCCCGGGACTGCAAATGGCTACACCTTC	few	.	TRBV12-3/TRBV12-4	TRBJ1-2
CASSSTSGRSYTQYF	TGTGCCAGCAGCTCTACTAGCGGGAGGTCCTACACTCAGTACTTC	few	TRBD2	TRBV7-9	TRBJ2-4
CASSLSRRADTGELFF	TGTGCCAGCAGTTTATCTCGACGGGCGGACACCGGGGAGCTGTTTTTT	.	.	TRBV27	TRBJ2-2
CAISEGGRDSYNEQFF	TGTGCCATCAGTGAGGGGGGACGAGACTCCTACAATGAGCAGTTCTTC	.	.	TRBV10-3	TRBJ2-1
CASSLVAIASYEQYF	TGTGCCAGCAGCTTAGTAGCAATAGCTTCCTACGAGCAGTACTTC	.	.	TRBV11-2	TRBJ2-7
CSVVRLLQGRETQYF	TGCAGCGTTGTCCGCCTATTGCAGGGCCGGGAGACCCAGTACTTC	few	.	TRBV29-1	TRBJ2-5
CSARDPEIGGELFF	TGCAGTGCTAGAGACCCGGAGATAGGGGGGGAGCTGTTTTTT	.	.	TRBV20-1	TRBJ2-2
CASSVELAGFSDTQYF	TGTGCCAGCAGCGTAGAGCTAGCGGGATTTTCAGATACGCAGTATTTT	few	TRBD2	TRBV9	TRBJ2-3
CASSQSLRDYGYTF	TGTGCCAGCAGCCAATCCCTCCGGGACTATGGCTACACCTTC	few	.	TRBV3-1	TRBJ1-2
CASSSDFEADTQYF	TGTGCCAGCTCATCCGACTTTGAGGCAGATACGCAGTATTTT	few	.	TRBV18	TRBJ2-3
CASSSRDGPQETQYF	TGTGCCAGCAGCTCCCGGGACGGACCACAAGAGACCCAGTACTTC	.	.	TRBV7-2	TRBJ2-5
CASSRASAGDTQYF	TGTGCCAGCTCACGAGCTAGCGCGGGAGATACGCAGTATTTT	.	.	TRBV18	TRBJ2-3
CSARVAGGPRYNEQYF	TGCAGTGCTAGGGTAGCGGGAGGGCCCCGCTACAATGAGCAGTACTTC	.	TRBD2	TRBV20-1	TRBJ2-5
CSATYGGGDSPLHF	TGCAGTGCTACCTATGGAGGGGGAGATTCACCCCTCCACTTT	few	.	TRBV20-1	TRBJ1-6
CASSALTTGVATGELFF	TGTGCCAGCAGCGCCCTAACTACAGGGGTGGCCACCGGGGAGCTGTTTTTT	.	TRBD1	TRBV9	TRBJ2-2
CSVLDAGQSYEQYF	TGCAGCGTTCTCGATGCCGGGCAGTCCTACGAGCAGTACTTC	.	.	TRBV29-1	TRBJ2-7
CGVGATDTQYF	TGCGGCGTTGGAGCCACAGATACGCAGTATTTT	once	.	TRBV29-1	TRBJ2-3
CASSLVQGYSGANVLTF	TGTGCCAGCAGCTTAGTTCAGGGCTACTCTGGGGCCAACGTCCTGACTTTC	few	.	TRBV7-2	TRBJ2-6
CASSTRLAGDTKQFF	TGTGCCAGCAGCACCAGACTAGCGGGAGACACTAAGCAGTTCTTC	.	TRBD2	TRBV9	TRBJ2-1
CASSDPLWDGYTF	TGTGCCAGTAGCGACCCTTTGTGGGATGGCTACACCTTC	.	.	TRBV6-2/TRBV6-3	TRBJ1-2
CASSLLAGVFGEQFF	TGTGCCAGCAGCCTCCTAGCGGGAGTGTTCGGGGAGCAGTTCTTC	.	TRBD2	TRBV7-2	TRBJ2-1
CASSLTSGGGNDGYTF	TGTGCCAGCAGCTTAACCTCCGGCGGGGGCAACGATGGCTACACCTTC	.	.	TRBV7-3	TRBJ1-2
CSARITRGQGYAYF	TGCAGTGCTAGGATAACGAGAGGGCAGGGATACGCGTATTTT	.	.	TRBV20-1	TRBJ2-3
CARDWGSGDEQYF	TGTGCCAGGGATTGGGGGAGTGGGGATGAGCAGTACTTC	.	.	TRBV21-1	TRBJ2-5
CVSSSHRLVQETQYF	TGTGTCAGCAGCTCCCACCGACTAGTCCAAGAGACCCAGTACTTC	.	.	TRBV7-2	TRBJ2-5
CASSASGSFESEFF	TGCGCCAGCAGCGCTAGCGGGAGTTTTGAGTCGGAGTTCTTC	.	TRBD2	TRBV5-1	TRBJ2-1
CASSQDPSVPPDTGELFF	TGTGCCAGCAGCCAAGATCCTAGCGTCCCACCGGACACCGGGGAGCTGTTTTTT	few	.	TRBV4-2	TRBJ2-2
CSASPGQMNTEAFF	TGCAGTGCTTCTCCGGGACAGATGAACACTGAAGCTTTCTTT	few	TRBD1	TRBV20-1	TRBJ1-1
CSAILGTGQLNQPQHF	TGCAGTGCAATTCTGGGGACGGGACAGCTCAATCAGCCCCAGCATTTT	.	TRBD1	TRBV20-1	TRBJ1-5
CASSLVVAVNTEAFF	TGTGCCAGCAGCTTAGTTGTAGCTGTGAACACTGAGGCTTTCTTT	.	.	TRBV7-2	TRBJ1-1
CASSQDSLSGAGDYTF	TGTGCCAGCAGCCAAGATTCCCTGTCCGGGGCGGGTGACTACACCTTC	.	.	TRBV3-1	TRBJ1-2